The sequence of this TCR beta chain was determined in a study of blood T cell repertoires in COVID-19. Researchers sorted participants into cohorts using their self-reported clinical history. CDR1 SGHRS and CDR2 YFSETQ come from the germline V gene. The CDR3 runs 15 residues. With 5 bases clipped from V and 2 bases from J, the junction kept 5 bases outside the gene matches. The data were produced by immunoSEQ multiplex PCR, yet TCRdb's version contains in-frame clones alone and is incomplete. The sample carries under 250,000 clones, over 70% recorded once. The chain couples TRBV5-1 to TRBJ2-2, with 8 nucleotides matching TRBD1. Sequencing was carried out using PBMCs or T cells enriched from blood (not recorded which). This TCR was recovered from a woman aged 25 to 39 who had been exposed to COVID-19. The CDR3 region is CASSSDRGNTGELFF. CDR3 DNA sequence: TGCGCCAGCAGTTCAGACAGGGGCAACACCGGGGAGCTGTTTTTT.